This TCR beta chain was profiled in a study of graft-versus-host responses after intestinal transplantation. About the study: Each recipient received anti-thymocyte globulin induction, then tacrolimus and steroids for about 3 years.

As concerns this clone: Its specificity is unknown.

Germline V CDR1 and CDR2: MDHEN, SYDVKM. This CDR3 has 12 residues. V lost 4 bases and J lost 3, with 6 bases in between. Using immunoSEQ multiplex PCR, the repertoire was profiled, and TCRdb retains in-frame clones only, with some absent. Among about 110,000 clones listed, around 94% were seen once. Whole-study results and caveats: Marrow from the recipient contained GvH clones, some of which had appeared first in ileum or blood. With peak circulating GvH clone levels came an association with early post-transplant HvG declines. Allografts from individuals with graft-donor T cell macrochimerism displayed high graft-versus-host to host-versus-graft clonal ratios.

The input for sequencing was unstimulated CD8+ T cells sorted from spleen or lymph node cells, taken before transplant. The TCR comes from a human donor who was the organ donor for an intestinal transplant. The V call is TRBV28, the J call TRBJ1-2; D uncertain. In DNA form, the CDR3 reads TGTGCCAGCAGTTGGACTGACTATGGCTACACCTTC. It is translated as CASSWTDYGYTF.